This T cell receptor beta chain was sequenced during a study of cytomegalovirus exposure and HLA in healthy donors. The CDR3 consists of 14 residues. V was trimmed by 3 bases and J by 1 base, leaving 10 bases between them. Per the germline V gene, CDR1 is SGHRS and CDR2 is YFSETQ. Findings and caveats of the study: Specificity for CMV antigens was confirmed in vitro for a few of the CMV-associated chains.

About this clone: Its antigen is undetermined.

60 Vbeta and 13 Jbeta primers were used in PCR. Assay: immunoSEQ multiplex PCR; the TCRdb copy retains only in-frame clones and omits some. The sample records around 180,000 clones, 84% being singletons. The source material was PBMCs. The TCR originated in a girl aged 10-17 years in good health and CMV-seropositive. This chain uses TRBV5-1 with TRBJ1-1; perhaps TRBD1 as D (6 bases). CDR3 nucleotides: TGCGCCAGCAGCTCCCAGGGGTCGAACACTGAAGCTTTCTTT. It specifies CASSSQGSNTEAFF. Looking up the rest from reference TRBV5-1 and TRBJ1-1 gives the full variable domain: KAGVTQTPRYLIKTRGQQVTLSCSPISGHRSVSWYQQTPGQGLQFLFEYFSETQRNKGNFPGRFSGRQFSNSRSEMNVSTLELGDSALYLCASSSQGSNTEAFFGQGTRLTVV.